This T cell receptor (beta chain) was observed in a study of CD8 T cells in ankylosing spondylitis. V was shortened by 3 bases and J by 8 bases, with 17 bases between the two germline ends. This CDR3 contains 14 residues. The germline CDR1 and CDR2 sequences are SGDLS and YYNGEE. This clonotype was observed a handful of times. TCRdb reanalysed the 5' RACE reads using MiXCR and keeps one entry per CDR3 protein. The data contain around 250,000 distinct CDR3 sequences, roughly a third of them singletons. The V and J genes are TRBV9 and TRBJ1-2, with D possibly TRBD1 on 5 matching bases. The clonotype originates from a male donor with ankylosing spondylitis or in good health (not recorded which). Sequencing input: blood, either unsorted or a sorted T cell fraction (not recorded which). CDR3 nucleotide sequence: TGTGCCAGCAGCGCGGAGGGGCAGGGACGGGGCTACACCTTC. It encodes CASSAEGQGRGYTF.